This TCR beta chain is from a study of T-cell memory formation after mild COVID-19. In the study overall: For the most part, TCR clusters were specific to one donor. General study results and limits: Memory sampled before infection contained some responding clones, suggesting cross-reactive memory joined. Clones that contracted clustered mainly in CM and EM if CD4+ and in EMRA if CD8+.

The V segment lost 2 bases and the J segment 1 base; nucleotides outside the gene matches: 11. The CDR3 is 18 amino acids. Amplification by 5'RACE using constant-segment primers produced TCR alpha and TCR beta cDNA libraries that carried sample barcodes and UMIs. MiXCR, run by TCRdb on the 5' RACE reads, gives a single entry per CDR3 protein. In the table there are roughly 500,000 distinct CDR3 sequences, about a fifth of which are singletons. A note on this clonotype: As yet, its antigen is unknown.

The TCR comes from an adult woman who had mild COVID-19 (a few samples of this study predate the infection). Cell type and time point are not known. The material sequenced was PBMCs or a T cell subset sorted from them (not recorded which). The chain has TRBV12-3 or TRBV12-4 and TRBJ2-1; 7 nucleotides agree with TRBD1. CDR3 residues: CASSLYLGTAKSYNEQFF. In nucleotides, the CDR3 is TGTGCCAGCAGTTTATATTTGGGGACAGCTAAGTCCTACAATGAGCAGTTCTTC.